This T cell receptor (beta chain) derives from a study of cytomegalovirus exposure and HLA in healthy donors (dated by TCRdb to about 2017). For the study in its entirety: In an earlier analysis of under 750 of the donors, about 270 Gb of sequence data and 90 million to 120 million unique TCR beta sequences from 150 million to 200 million T cells were reported. Class I and class II HLA loci were covered by the typing at four-digit resolution. An early release covering roughly 600 HLA-typed donors comprised approximately 290 gigabases of sequencing data and roughly 85 million unique TCR sequences. Donor age, sex, ethnicity and CMV serostatus were compiled together with the repertoire data. All discovery cohort repertoires had been generated on a single sequencing platform. Rather than using new phenotypic data, the later analysis identified candidate immune exposures from TCR beta sequences and from how often those sequences occurred across donors. An earlier analysis of 450 to 750 of the donors used high-throughput TCR beta sequencing to judge whether each TCR beta V gene segment behaved as functional or pseudogenic. The study aimed to test whether cataloging public T cell receptors could reveal signatures of past pathogen exposure. A handful of DR-DQ haplotypes were treated as single units for association and clustering because of strong linkage in the cohort. In a later genetic analysis, genome-wide SNP genotypes for about three fifths of the roughly 670 donors were used, and that subset was treated as a discovery cohort. Of the roughly 420 genotyped donors, approximately 81% were placed in the genetic ancestry cluster associated with self-reported Caucasian donors. Using immunosequencing, the study profiled T cell repertoires from roughly 650 subjects and related those repertoires to cytomegalovirus serostatus. Among several hundred genotyped donors of the cohort, an average of around 250,000 unique TCR beta nucleotide sequences was sequenced per donor, of which about 19% were non-productive. The study combined high-throughput TCR immunosequencing, statistical association of individual TCRs with disease status, and machine learning to predict cytomegalovirus infection status. Along with the roughly 670-subject first cohort, a separate validation cohort of over a hundred different subjects was used. To study patterns of TCR occurrence, a later analysis re-analyzed previously published TCR beta repertoires from just over 650 donors and added high-resolution HLA genotyping. The number of typed donors differed by locus: 629-630 for A, B, C, DRB1 and DQB1; 500 to 550 for DQA1; some 590 for DPA1; and about 450 for DPB1. Broad study findings and their caveats: A group of highly shared sequence variants was considered likely to be a technical artifact of the sequencing pipeline. The study listed approximately 150 TCR beta chains as associated with cytomegalovirus. The authors suggested that the approach could potentially be generalized to other disease states and immunological phenotypes. According to a later analysis, TCR association rates differed among HLA loci, with DRB1 alleles showing the most associated TCRs and HLA-C alleles showing the fewest. Presence/absence analyses assumed roughly uniform sequencing depth across donors, an assumption that may not hold. In a later genetic analysis, a missense DCLRE1C variant was associated with V-gene and J-gene trimming of TCR beta chains, and the association was replicated in an independent cohort. Correlated functional status among segregating V segments might reflect linkage disequilibrium, but an unknown experimental factor could not be ruled out. In an earlier analysis of roughly 500 of the donors, most TCR beta V segments appeared in productive rearrangements about 90% or about 30% of the time, broadly matching IMGT annotations. At a false discovery rate of 0.05, a later analysis linked around 15,000 TCR beta sequences to specific HLA alleles. In a later genetic analysis, fewer N-insertions in productive TCRs were reported among donors in an Asian-associated ancestry cluster than the roughly 710-donor mean. Assigning TCR associations to individual alleles was difficult when HLA alleles, especially DR and DQ, strongly co-occurred. According to a later analysis, most CMV-associated TCR beta chains appeared to be HLA-restricted, and the HLA associations seemed to be driven largely by CMV exposure. Because counts were too low, 15 to 20 rarely observed V segments, including chromosome 9 orphons, were excluded from the earlier analysis of several hundred of the donors. Three of the identified cytomegalovirus-associated TCR beta chains were confirmed in vitro to be specific for cytomegalovirus antigens. While some public TCRs were present in many individuals, most TCR sequences turned up only very rarely across donors. A further reported finding was that TCR beta sequences accurately predicted the HLA-A and HLA-B alleles for most subjects in the first cohort. Immune exposure information for the cohort was limited to CMV serostatus. In a later analysis, several top co-occurrence clusters were reported to appear linked to parvovirus B19, influenza, CMV and Epstein-Barr virus. Because HLA typing was unavailable for some donors at each locus, only the typed subset was used in association tests. Some IMGT-functional V segments, including TRBV6-2 and TRBV6-3, could not be distinguished by the 87-base-pair reads and were therefore excluded. In a later analysis, HLA-associated TCR beta chains were found to be more clonally expanded and to have lower generation probabilities than equally common non-associated chains. Only TCR beta chains were sequenced in this cohort, and the absence of alpha or paired-chain data limited detectable features. The classifier was reported to diagnose cytomegalovirus status with high specificity and sensitivity in both the original and validation cohorts.

The cohort was made up of approximately 670 healthy bone marrow donors. All cohort members were sampled while nominally healthy, although unrecorded immune exposures were likely present. The donor was CMV seronegative and belonged to the group of under 400 seronegative cohort members. Each donor provided a peripheral blood sample, and peripheral blood mononuclear cells were used for TCR beta sequencing. The Qiagen DNeasy Blood Extraction Kit was used to extract genomic DNA from the blood cell samples. The germline V gene supplies CDR1 SGHRS and CDR2 YFSETQ. V and J are trimmed by 0 bases and 5 bases, and the gene matches miss 4 bases of the junction. From its cysteine to its phenylalanine, the CDR3 spans 14 amino acids. Kept here is only the CDR3 DNA, which spans 42 bases and is read in frame from base 1. The protocol used for the library was the immunoSEQ multiplex PCR assay. For the multiplex PCR, a mixture combining 60 forward primers for TCR Vbeta segments and 13 reverse primers for TCR Jbeta segments was used. A multiplex PCR assay on genomic DNA amplified the CDR3 region of rearranged TCR beta genes. Amplified TCR beta libraries were sequenced as 87-base-pair reads on the Illumina HiSeq System. In the authors' own workflow: A later analysis tallied around 80 million unique TCR beta chains across the 650 to 750 repertoires, and around 10 million of those chains were shared by two or more donors. Raw reads were error-corrected and collapsed into unique sequences with a nearest-neighbor algorithm that merged closely related sequences to remove PCR and sequencing errors. To assign V, D and J gene segments, CDR3 sequences were aligned to IMGT reference sequences. For a sequence to be retained, a match of at least six nucleotides was required to both a V gene segment and a J gene segment. A rearrangement was called productive if the CDR3 had no stop codons and remained in frame with V and J, and every other rearrangement was called non-productive. Following IMGT convention, CDR3 was defined as the stretch from the second conserved V-encoded cysteine up to the conserved J-encoded phenylalanine. In an earlier analysis of approximately 500 of the donors, sequences lacking an unambiguous match to a single V gene segment were excluded. An earlier analysis of several hundred of the donors classified V segments as functional when productive rearrangements were above 56.7% and as segregating when the standard deviation between donors was above 5%. A statistical classification framework was built for diagnosing cytomegalovirus status from the catalog of TCR beta chain sequences. V and J gene assignment, in a later analysis, came from comparing TCR nucleotide sequences with IMGT/GENE-DB human TR gene sequences. A later analysis assigned CDR3 sequences and most-parsimonious VDJ recombination scenarios with the TCRdist pipeline. In a later analysis, each TCR beta chain was defined by its CDR3 amino acid sequence together with its V-gene family, and reads without a unique V-gene family were excluded. To address suspected cross-contamination and a sequencing artifact, a later analysis removed 592 highly shared, low-generation-probability nucleotide sequences. In a later analysis, a clonal expansion index for each public chain was calculated from normalized within-repertoire ranks of inferred template counts. Generation probabilities in a later analysis came from a VDJ recombination model fitted to out-of-frame rearrangements, and those results were checked against IGoR. Hypergeometric tests were used in a later analysis to score TCR-TCR, TCR-HLA and TCR-CMV co-occurrence, with a repertoire-size bias correction applied to the TCR pairs. False discovery rates were estimated in a later analysis by permuting HLA or CMV assignments 20 times. In a later analysis, co-occurring TCRs were grouped with DBSCAN, and TCRdist sequence similarity was added when clustering was performed within HLA-allele-positive subsets. Repertoires with fewer than 30,000 or more than 120,000 public chains were left out of co-occurrence clustering, as were four to six repertoires with anomalous nucleotide sharing. The table was pulled from immuneACCESS by TCRdb, which kept in-frame rearrangements only. Such tables lose some clones; where checked, under half of the loss comes from unresolved V genes, and the rest has no known cause. Clonal size and the V and J genes are those of that table, whereas D and trimming came from the DNA. This sample gives about 140,000 clones in total; approximately 70% of them show up just once. Approximately 1.6% of the sample belongs to the ten largest clones.

This clone was seen a few times. The antigen it binds to is not known. No clone much larger than this one lies a single base away; base qualities are absent. Sequenced material: PBMCs. The TCR sequence derives from a woman aged 30 to 39 in good health and CMV-seronegative. The chain was built from TRBV5-1 and TRBJ2-7; TRBD1 fits 8 bases in the junction. The base sequence is TGCGCCAGCAGCTTGGTAGGACAGGGCCACGAGCAGTACTTC. Its protein product is CASSLVGQGHEQYF.